The clone carrying this TCR beta chain is medium-sized. As for time point: blood at routine non-recurrence follow-up after resection. Unsorted whole RNA from tumor, nontumor lung or frozen PBMC underwent sequencing. Germline trimming cut 2 bases from V and 4 bases from J; bases unmatched to any gene: 8. CDR1 and CDR2 from the germline V gene are MDHEN and SYDVKM. The length of the CDR3 is 16 residues. Each CDR3 protein is one row after TCRdb ran MiXCR on the 5' RACE reads. This repertoire shows roughly 38,000 distinct CDR3 sequences, 10% to 13% found once; its top ten account for 15% to 20%. The data were obtained in a study of spatial heterogeneity in lung cancer.

The specimen comprised PBMCs, sampled at follow-up. The rearrangement links TRBV28 to TRBJ2-3, with 8 positions matching TRBD1. The sequence was obtained from a female donor with early-stage non-small cell lung cancer. CDR3: CASSLGATGAADTQYF. The CDR3 region has the DNA TGTGCCAGCAGTTTAGGTGCGACAGGGGCTGCAGATACGCAGTATTTT.